This T cell receptor (beta chain) derives from a study of blood T cells in healthy people across ages. Background on the study: Using template switching, researchers captured about one barcoded beta molecule for each two T cells.

With a J-beta primer mix and a sample-barcoded 5' primer, a second PCR ran about 6 to 11 cycles. Each cDNA was tagged by a template-switch adaptor containing 12 random nucleotides. MiXCR, run by TCRdb on the 5' RACE reads, gives a single entry per CDR3 protein. The table records some 1.5 million distinct CDR3 sequences, roughly 28% of them present only once. This clonotype has just a few counts. Trimming removed 0 bases at V and 7 bases at J, with 16 bases between. Germline-derived CDR1 and CDR2 are MGHRA and YSYEKL. There are 16 residues in the CDR3. There were healthy Caucasian individuals from Russia, aged roughly 6 to 90, serving as donors. Per individual sample, total RNA of at least 5.5 micrograms was extracted.

Material for sequencing was blood. The source is a woman between 25 and 40 years old in good health. The chain uses TRBV4-1 and TRBJ2-1; D not resolved. This CDR3 reads CASSQDKARGGNEQFF. The CDR3 DNA is TGCGCCAGCAGCCAAGATAAAGCGAGAGGTGGGAATGAGCAGTTCTTC.